One sample yielded the 9 T cell receptor beta chains listed below, sequenced in a study of blood T cell repertoires in COVID-19. Profiled with immunoSEQ multiplex PCR; TCRdb holds only in-frame clones, not every one. The sample carries fewer than 500,000 clones, 75% to 90% recorded once. The sample consisted of peripheral blood. Receptors were obtained from a woman aged 30 to 39 with active or convalescent COVID-19.

The gene calls are TRBV6-6 and TRBJ2-5; D is possibly TRBD2 (5 bases). Per germline, CDR1 MNHNY and CDR2 SVGAGI (reference sequence). The CDR3 has 18 amino acids. V was shortened by 8 bases and J by 3 bases, with 28 bases between the two germline ends. The CDR3, as DNA: TGTGCCAGCGGTGGATCCGCCGCAACTAGAGGTGGGGAAGAGACCCAGTACTTC. Translated: CASGGSAATRGGEETQYF.

This CDR3 is CASRFAGTGFDEQFF. In DNA, the CDR3 is TGTGCCAGCAGATTTGCCGGGACAGGGTTCGATGAGCAGTTCTTC. This chain joins TRBV5-4 and TRBJ2-1; 9 bases agree with TRBD1. Trimming removed 5 bases from V and 8 bases from J; junction bases left unmatched: 11. Germline loops: CDR1 SGHNT, CDR2 YYREEE (reference sequence). CDR3 length: 15 residues.

The CDR3 spells CASSHQLGQGNYEQYF. For the CDR3, the DNA is TGTGCCAGCAGCCATCAACTTGGACAGGGTAACTACGAGCAGTACTTC. The chain recombines TRBV4-2 with TRBJ2-7, with 8 bases that match TRBD1. Trimming at V came to 3 bases and at J to 3 bases, leaving 10 bases not matched to a gene. Germline V lookup: CDR1 LGHNA, CDR2 YNFKEQ. The CDR3 is 16 amino acids.

The chain recombines TRBV5-6 with TRBJ1-2; D is uncertain. Germline-derived CDR1 and CDR2 are SGHDT and YYEEEE. CDR3 size: 14 residues. Between the trimmed V and J ends, which lost 2 bases and 3 bases, there was a span of 11 bases. The CDR3 spells CASSFSGNDYGYTF. The CDR3 DNA follows: TGTGCCAGCAGCTTCAGCGGGAACGACTATGGCTACACCTTC.

The gene calls are TRBV3-1 (or the pseudogene TRBV3-2) and TRBJ2-5; TRBD1 is a possible D gene (6 bases). CDR1 is LGHDT and CDR2 is YNNKEL in the germline V gene (reference sequence). Trimming stripped 3 bases from V and 3 bases from J, with 14 bases between. CDR3 size: 15 residues. DNA for the CDR3: TGTGCCAGCAGCCACCCCCGGGACAAAGAAGAGACCCAGTACTTC. The encoded protein is CASSHPRDKEETQYF.

The chain has TRBV2 and TRBJ2-3, with 13 bases aligning to TRBD2. CDR3 size: 16 residues. Germline assignment: CDR1 SNHLY and CDR2 FYNNEI. Germline trimming cut 6 bases from V and 7 bases from J; bases unmatched to any gene: 10. As DNA, the CDR3 is TGTGCCAGCAGCGCCGGGACTAGCGGGAATATTTATACGCAGTATTTT. Protein product: CASSAGTSGNIYTQYF.

This clone was seen only once. V and J are TRBV14 and TRBJ2-7; 7 bases fit TRBD1. V was pared by 3 bases and J by 3 bases, with 17 bases of the junction left unmatched. The germline gives CDR1 SGHDN, CDR2 FVKESK. The CDR3 runs 18 residues. The CDR3 bases are TGTGCCAGCAGCCACATCCTAAATCGACAGGGATCCTTCTACGAGCAGTACTTC. This gives the protein CASSHILNRQGSFYEQYF.

This clone was seen a single time. The chain joins TRBV30 to TRBJ2-2; the D gene is possibly TRBD1 (5 bases). This CDR3 is 14 amino acids long. Per germline, CDR1 GTSNPN and CDR2 SVGIG (reference sequence). Trimming pared 1 base from V and 3 bases from J, leaving 9 bases between. The CDR3 is CAWSGLGDTGELFF. Here the CDR3 DNA reads TGTGCCTGGAGTGGTTTAGGGGACACCGGGGAGCTGTTTTTT.

The V and J genes are TRBV4-1 and TRBJ1-4, with no clear D. V lost 4 bases and J 3 bases, leaving 15 bases between the germline ends. Germline-derived CDR1 and CDR2 are MGHRA and YSYEKL. CDR3 length: 16 amino acids. CDR3 loop: CASSPGFGPPNEKLFF. Written as DNA, the CDR3 is TGCGCCAGCAGCCCCGGCTTTGGGCCACCTAATGAAAAACTGTTTTTT.